The next 3 T cell receptor beta chains were all read from a single sample in a study of tumor-infiltrating lymphocytes in primary liver carcinoma. Unsorted whole blood yielded blood RNA, and germline DNA was extracted as well. Making TCR beta cDNA involved 400 to 600 ng total RNA and a constant-region primer. Sequencing libraries for TCR beta derived from three nested multiplex PCR rounds that used slightly modified ARM-PCR. The first two PCR rounds, around 11 cycles each, used TRBV1-TRBV30 forward primers and a C-beta reverse primer. Each CDR3 protein gets one entry after TCRdb re-called the multiplex PCR reads with MiXCR. This table has about 310,000 distinct CDR3 sequences, nearly 60% appearing once. The sample was peripheral blood. Source of these receptors: a woman aged 25 to 45 with primary liver carcinoma and hepatitis B virus infection.

The V and J genes are TRBV11-2 and TRBJ2-7; D possibly corresponds to TRBD1 (5 bases). Germline V gene sequence: CDR1 SGHAT, CDR2 FQNNGV. V was clipped by 1 base and J by 0 bases, with 7 bases between them. This CDR3 region has 14 residues. The CDR3 nucleotides are TGTGCCAGCAGCTTAGGGACATGCTCCTACGAGCAGTACTTC. Translated, it gives CASSLGTCSYEQYF.

This clonotype was seen more than once but under ten times. A read error may produce the germline difference seen at one junction end. The genes are TRBV12-3 or TRBV12-4 and TRBJ2-1; 11 bases are a match to TRBD2. The CDR3 is made up of 15 amino acids. The CDR3 coding sequence is TGTGTCAGCAGTCTCACTAGCGGGGGCCTGTATGAGCAGTTCTTC. Protein: CVSSLTSGGLYEQFF.

For this clonotype: One base away lies a much larger clone, so this may be a sequencing read error. The chain carries TRBV12-3 or TRBV12-4 and TRBJ2-1; D not certain. The CDR3 sequence is 11 residues long. In DNA, the CDR3 is TGTGTCAGCAGTTTCATGAATGAGCAGTTCTTC. Protein: CVSSFMNEQFF.